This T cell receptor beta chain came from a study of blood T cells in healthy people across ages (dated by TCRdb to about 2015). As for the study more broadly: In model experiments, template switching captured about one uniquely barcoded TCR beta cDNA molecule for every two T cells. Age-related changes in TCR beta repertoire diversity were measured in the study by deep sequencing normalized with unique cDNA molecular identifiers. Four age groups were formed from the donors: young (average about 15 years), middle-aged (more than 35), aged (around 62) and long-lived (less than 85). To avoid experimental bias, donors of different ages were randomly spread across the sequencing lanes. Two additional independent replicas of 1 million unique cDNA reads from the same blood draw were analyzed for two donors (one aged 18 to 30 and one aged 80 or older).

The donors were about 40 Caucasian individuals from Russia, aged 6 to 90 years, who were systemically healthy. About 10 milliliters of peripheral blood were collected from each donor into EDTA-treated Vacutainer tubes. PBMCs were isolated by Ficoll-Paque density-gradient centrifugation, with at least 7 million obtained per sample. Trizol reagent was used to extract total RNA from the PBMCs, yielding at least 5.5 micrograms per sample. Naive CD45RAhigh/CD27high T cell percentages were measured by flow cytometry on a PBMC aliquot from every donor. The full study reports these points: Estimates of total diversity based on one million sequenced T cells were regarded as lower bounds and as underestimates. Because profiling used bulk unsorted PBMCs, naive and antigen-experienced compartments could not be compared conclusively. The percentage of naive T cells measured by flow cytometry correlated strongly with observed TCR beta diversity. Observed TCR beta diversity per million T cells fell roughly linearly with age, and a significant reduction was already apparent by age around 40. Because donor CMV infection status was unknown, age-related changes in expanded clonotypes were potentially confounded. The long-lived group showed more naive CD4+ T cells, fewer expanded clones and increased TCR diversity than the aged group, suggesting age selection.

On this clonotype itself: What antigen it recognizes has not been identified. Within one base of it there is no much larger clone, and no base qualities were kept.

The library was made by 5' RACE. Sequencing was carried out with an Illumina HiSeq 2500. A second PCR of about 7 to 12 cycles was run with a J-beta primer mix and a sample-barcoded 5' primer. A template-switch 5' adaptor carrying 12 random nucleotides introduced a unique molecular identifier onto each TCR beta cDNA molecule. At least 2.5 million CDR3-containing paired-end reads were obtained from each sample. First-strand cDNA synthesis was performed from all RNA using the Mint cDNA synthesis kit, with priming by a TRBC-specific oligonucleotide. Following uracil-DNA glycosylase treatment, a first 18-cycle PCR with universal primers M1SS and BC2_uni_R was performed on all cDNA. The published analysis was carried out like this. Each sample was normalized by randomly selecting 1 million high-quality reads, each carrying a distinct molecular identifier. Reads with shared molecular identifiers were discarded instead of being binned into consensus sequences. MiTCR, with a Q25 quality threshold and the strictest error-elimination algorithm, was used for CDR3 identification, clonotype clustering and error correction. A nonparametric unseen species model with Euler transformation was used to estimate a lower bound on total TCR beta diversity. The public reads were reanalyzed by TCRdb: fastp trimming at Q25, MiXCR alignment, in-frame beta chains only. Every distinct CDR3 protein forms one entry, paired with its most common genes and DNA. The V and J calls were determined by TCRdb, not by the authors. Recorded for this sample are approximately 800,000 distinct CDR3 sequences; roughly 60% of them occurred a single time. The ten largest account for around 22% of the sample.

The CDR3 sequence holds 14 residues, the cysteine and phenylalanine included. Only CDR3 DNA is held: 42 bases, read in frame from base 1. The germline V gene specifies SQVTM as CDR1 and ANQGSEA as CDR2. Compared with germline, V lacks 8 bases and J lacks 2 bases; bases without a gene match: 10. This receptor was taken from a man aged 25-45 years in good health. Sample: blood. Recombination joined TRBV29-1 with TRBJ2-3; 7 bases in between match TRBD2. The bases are TGCAGCTCCGGGGGGTTCCCCCCCACAGATACGCAGTATTTT. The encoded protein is CSSGGFPPTDTQYF.